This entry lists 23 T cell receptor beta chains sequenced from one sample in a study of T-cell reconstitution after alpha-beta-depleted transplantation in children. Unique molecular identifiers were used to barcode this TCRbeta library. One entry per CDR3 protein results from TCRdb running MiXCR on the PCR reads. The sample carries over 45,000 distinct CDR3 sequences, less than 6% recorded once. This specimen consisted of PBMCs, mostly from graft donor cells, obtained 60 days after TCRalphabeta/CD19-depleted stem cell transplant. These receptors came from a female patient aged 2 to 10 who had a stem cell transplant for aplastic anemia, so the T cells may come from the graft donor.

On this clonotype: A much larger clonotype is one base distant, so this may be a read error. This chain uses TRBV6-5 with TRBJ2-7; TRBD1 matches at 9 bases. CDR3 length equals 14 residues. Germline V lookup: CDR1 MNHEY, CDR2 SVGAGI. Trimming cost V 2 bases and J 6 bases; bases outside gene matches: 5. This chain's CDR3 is CASSYTGQGCEQYF. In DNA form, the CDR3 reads TGTGCCAGCAGTTACACGGGACAGGGCTGCGAGCAGTACTTC.

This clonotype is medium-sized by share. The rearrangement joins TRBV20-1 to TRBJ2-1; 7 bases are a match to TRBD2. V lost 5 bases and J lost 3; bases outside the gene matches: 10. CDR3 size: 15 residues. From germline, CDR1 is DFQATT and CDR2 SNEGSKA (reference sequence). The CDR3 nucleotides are TGCAGTGCTGGAAACCCTAGCGGATACTACAATGAGCAGTTCTTC. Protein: CSAGNPSGYYNEQFF.

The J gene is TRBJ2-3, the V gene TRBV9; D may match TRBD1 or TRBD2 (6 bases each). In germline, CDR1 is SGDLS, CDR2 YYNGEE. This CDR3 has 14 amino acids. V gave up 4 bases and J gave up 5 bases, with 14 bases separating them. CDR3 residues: CASSFQGGRDTQYF. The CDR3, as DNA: TGTGCCAGCAGCTTTCAAGGGGGGCGAGATACGCAGTATTTT.

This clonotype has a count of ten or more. The CDR3 reads CATSRESGRGHPYNEQFF. CDR3 bases: TGTGCCACCAGCAGAGAGAGCGGCAGGGGCCATCCTTACAATGAGCAGTTCTTC. The chain recombines TRBV15 with TRBJ2-1, with D possibly matching TRBD1 (6 bases). V was pared by 0 bases and J by 4 bases, with 19 bases between. The CDR3 runs to 18 residues. Germline lookup yields CDR1 LNHNV and CDR2 YYDKDF (reference sequence).

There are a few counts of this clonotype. CDR3 coding DNA: TGTGCCAGCAGCACGGGACTCGACAATGAGCAGTTCTTC. It codes for CASSTGLDNEQFF. V usage is TRBV11-1 and J usage is TRBJ2-1, with D possibly matching TRBD2 (6 bases). The V end was cut by 5 bases, the J end by 5 bases, with 10 bases between. Germline lookup yields CDR1 SGHAT and CDR2 FQDESV (reference sequence). This CDR3 region has 13 residues.

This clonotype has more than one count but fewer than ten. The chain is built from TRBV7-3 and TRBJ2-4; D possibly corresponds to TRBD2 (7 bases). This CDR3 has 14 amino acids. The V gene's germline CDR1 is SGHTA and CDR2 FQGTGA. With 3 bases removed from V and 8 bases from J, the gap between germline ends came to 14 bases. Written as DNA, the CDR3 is TGTGCCAGCAGCTTGCTCGGGGGGCAGGACATTCAGTACTTC. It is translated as CASSLLGGQDIQYF.

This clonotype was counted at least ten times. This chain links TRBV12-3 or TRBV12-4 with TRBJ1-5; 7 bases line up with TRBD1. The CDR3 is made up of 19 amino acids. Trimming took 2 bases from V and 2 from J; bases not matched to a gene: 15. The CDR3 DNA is TGTGCCAGCAGTTTATTCCTGGGACAGTCTACACGGGGCAATCAGCCCCAGCATTTT. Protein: CASSLFLGQSTRGNQPQHF.

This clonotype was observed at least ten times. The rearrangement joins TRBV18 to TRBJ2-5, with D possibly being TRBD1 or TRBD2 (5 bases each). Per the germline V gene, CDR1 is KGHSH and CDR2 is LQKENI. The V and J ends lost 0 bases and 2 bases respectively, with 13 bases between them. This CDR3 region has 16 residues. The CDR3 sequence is CASSPPRDRLQETQYF. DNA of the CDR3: TGTGCCAGCTCACCACCCAGGGACCGATTGCAAGAGACCCAGTACTTC.

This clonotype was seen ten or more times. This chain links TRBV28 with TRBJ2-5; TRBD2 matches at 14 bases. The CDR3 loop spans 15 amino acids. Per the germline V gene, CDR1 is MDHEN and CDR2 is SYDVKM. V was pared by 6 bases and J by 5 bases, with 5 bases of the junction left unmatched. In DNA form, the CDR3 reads TGTGCCAGCAGCCCGGGACTAGCGGGAGTGGAGACCCAGTACTTC. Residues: CASSPGLAGVETQYF.

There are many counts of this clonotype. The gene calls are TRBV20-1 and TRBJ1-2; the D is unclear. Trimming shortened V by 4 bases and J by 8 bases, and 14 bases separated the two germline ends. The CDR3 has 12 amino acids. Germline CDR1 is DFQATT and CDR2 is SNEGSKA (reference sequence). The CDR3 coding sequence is TGCAGTGCTACGACGGATCCCTGGGGCTACACCTTC. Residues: CSATTDPWGYTF.

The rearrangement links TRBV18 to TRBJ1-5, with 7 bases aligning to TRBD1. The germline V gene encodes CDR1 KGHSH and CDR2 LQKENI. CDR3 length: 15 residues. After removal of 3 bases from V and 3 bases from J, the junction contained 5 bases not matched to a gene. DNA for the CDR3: TGTGCCAGCTCACCCGAACAGGGGATCAATCAGCCCCAGCATTTT. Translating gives CASSPEQGINQPQHF.

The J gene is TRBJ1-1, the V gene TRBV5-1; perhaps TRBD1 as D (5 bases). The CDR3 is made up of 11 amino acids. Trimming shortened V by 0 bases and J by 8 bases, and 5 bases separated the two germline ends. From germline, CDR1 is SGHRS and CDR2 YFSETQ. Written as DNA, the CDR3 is TGCGCCAGCAGCTTGGGACAGGAAGCTTTCTTT. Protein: CASSLGQEAFF.

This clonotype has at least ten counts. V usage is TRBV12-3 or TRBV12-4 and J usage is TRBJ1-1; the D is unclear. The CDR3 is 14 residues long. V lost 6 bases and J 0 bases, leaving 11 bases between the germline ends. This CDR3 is CASSPKRVNTEAFF. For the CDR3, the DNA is TGTGCCAGCAGCCCGAAACGGGTGAACACTGAAGCTTTCTTT.

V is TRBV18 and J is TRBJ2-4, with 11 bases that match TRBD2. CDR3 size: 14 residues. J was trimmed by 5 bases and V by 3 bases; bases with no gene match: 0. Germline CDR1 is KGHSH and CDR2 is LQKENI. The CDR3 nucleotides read TGTGCCAGCTCACCGACTAGCGGGGAAAACATTCAGTACTTC. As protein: CASSPTSGENIQYF.

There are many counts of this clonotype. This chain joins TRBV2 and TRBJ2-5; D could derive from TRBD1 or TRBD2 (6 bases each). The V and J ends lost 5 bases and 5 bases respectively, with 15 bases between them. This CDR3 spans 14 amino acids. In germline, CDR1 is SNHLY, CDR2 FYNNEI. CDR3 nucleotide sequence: TGTGCCAGCAGTACCTCGGGGGCCGGGGAGACCCAGTACTTC. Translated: CASSTSGAGETQYF.

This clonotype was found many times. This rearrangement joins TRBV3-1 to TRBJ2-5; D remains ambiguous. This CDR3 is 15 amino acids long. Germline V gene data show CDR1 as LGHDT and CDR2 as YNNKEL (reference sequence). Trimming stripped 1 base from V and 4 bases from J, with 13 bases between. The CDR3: CASSQGGQDPETQYF. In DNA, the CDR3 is TGTGCCAGCAGCCAAGGCGGCCAGGACCCAGAGACCCAGTACTTC.

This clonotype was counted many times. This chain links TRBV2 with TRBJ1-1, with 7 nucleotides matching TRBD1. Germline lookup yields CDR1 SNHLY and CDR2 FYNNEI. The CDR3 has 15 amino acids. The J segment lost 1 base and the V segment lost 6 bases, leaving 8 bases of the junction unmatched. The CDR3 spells CASSVDRTRNTEAFF. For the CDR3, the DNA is TGTGCCAGCAGCGTGGACAGGACCAGGAACACTGAAGCTTTCTTT.

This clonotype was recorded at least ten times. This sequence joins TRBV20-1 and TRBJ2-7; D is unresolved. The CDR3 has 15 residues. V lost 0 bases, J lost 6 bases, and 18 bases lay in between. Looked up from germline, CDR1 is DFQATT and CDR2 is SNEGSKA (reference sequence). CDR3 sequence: CSARDRKLPATEQYF. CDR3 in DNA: TGCAGTGCTAGAGATAGGAAGCTACCGGCTACCGAGCAGTACTTC.

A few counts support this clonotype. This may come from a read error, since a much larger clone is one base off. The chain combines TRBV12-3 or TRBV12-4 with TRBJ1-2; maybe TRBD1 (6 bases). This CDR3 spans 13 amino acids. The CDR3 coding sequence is TGTGCCAGCAGCCGGACAGACAACTATGGCTACCCCTTC. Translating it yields CASSRTDNYGYPF.

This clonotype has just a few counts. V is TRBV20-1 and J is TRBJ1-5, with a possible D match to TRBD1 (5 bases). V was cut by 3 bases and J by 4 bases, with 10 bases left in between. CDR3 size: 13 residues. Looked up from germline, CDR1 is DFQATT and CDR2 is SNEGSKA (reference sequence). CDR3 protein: CSARGRENQPQHF. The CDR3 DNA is TGCAGTGCTAGGGGACGGGAAAATCAGCCCCAGCATTTT.

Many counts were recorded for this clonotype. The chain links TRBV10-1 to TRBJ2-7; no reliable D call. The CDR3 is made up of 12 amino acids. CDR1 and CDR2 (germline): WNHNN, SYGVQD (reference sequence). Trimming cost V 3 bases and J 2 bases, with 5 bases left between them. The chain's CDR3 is CASSDNPYEQYF. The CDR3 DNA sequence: TGCGCCAGCAGTGATAATCCCTACGAGCAGTACTTC.

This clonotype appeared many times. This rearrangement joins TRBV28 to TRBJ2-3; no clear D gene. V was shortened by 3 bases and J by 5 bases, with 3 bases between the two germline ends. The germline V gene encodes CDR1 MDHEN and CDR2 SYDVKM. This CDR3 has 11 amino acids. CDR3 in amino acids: CASSLGDTQYF. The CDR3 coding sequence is TGTGCCAGCAGTTTGGGAGATACGCAGTATTTT.

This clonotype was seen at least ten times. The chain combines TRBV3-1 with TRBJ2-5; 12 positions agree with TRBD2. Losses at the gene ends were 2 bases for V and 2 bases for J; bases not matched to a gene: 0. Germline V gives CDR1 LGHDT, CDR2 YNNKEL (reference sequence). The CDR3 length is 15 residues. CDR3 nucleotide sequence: TGTGCCAGCAGCCAACTAGCGGGGGGGCAAGAGACCCAGTACTTC. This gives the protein CASSQLAGGQETQYF.